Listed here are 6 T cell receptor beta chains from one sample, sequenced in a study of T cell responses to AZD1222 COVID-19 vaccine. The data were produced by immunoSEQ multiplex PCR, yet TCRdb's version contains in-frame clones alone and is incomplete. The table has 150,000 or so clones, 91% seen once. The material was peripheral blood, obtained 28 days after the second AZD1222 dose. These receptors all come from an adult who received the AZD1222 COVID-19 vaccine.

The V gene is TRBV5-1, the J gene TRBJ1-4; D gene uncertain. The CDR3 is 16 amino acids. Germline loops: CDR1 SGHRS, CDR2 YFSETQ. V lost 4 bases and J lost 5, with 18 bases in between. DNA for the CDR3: TGCGCCAGCAGCACGGGGAGTGGGTATCGAAATGAAAAACTGTTTTTT. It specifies CASSTGSGYRNEKLFF.

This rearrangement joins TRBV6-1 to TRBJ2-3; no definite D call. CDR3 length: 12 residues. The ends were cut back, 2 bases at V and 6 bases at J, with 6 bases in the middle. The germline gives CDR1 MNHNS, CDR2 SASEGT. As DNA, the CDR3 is TGTGCCAGCAGTGAACCCGTGGATACGCAGTATTTT. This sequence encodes CASSEPVDTQYF.

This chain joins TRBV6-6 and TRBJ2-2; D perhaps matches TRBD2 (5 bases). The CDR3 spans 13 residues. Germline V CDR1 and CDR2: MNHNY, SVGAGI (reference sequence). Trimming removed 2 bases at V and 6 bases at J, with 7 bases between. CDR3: CASSYLGAGELFF. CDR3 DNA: TGTGCCAGCAGTTACCTGGGAGCCGGGGAGCTGTTTTTT.

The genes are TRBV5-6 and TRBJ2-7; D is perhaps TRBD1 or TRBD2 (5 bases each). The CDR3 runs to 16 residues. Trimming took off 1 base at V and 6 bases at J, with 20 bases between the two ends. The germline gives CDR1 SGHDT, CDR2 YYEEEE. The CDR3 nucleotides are TGTGCCAGCAGCTTGAGGGGCAGTAGGCCACGGGGCGAGCAGTACTTC. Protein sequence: CASSLRGSRPRGEQYF.

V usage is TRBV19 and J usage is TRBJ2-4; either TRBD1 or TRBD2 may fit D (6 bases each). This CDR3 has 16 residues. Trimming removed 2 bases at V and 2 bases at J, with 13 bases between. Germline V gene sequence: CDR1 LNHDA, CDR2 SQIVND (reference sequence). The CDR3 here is CASSISGGGSKNIQYF. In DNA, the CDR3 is TGTGCCAGTAGTATATCCGGGGGCGGCTCCAAAAACATTCAGTACTTC.

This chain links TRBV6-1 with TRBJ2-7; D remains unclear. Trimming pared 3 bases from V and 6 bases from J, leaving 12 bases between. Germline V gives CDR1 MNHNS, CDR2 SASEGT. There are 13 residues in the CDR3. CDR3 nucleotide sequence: TGTGCCAGCAGTGATAGGGCAGCAAGCGAGCAGTACTTC. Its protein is CASSDRAASEQYF.